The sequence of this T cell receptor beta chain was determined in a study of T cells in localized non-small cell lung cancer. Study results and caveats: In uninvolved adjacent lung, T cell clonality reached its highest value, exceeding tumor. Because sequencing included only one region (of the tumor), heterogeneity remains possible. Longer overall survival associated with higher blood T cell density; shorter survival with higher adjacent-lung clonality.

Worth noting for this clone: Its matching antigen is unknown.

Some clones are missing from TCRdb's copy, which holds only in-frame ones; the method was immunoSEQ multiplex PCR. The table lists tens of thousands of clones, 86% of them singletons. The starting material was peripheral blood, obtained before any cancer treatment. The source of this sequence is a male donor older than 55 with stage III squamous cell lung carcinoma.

CDR3 sequence: CASSLVQGAGEQYF. DNA of the CDR3: TGTGCCAGCAGCTTGGTACAGGGGGCGGGGGAGCAGTACTTC. The chain links TRBV5-6 to TRBJ2-7, with 9 positions matching TRBD1. There are 14 residues in the CDR3. CDR1 and CDR2 (germline): SGHDT, YYEEEE. The J segment lost 7 bases and the V segment lost 0 bases, leaving 5 bases of the junction unmatched.